The rows below give T cell receptor beta chains drawn from one sample of a study of beta chain features in type 1 diabetes. Generated by immunoSEQ multiplex PCR, the TCRdb table keeps only in-frame clones and is missing some. The sample lists a few hundred thousand clones, about 24% occurring once. Sequenced material: naive CD4+ T cells from blood. All receptors derive from a woman between 25 and 40 years old with type 1 diabetes. Both conserved end residues are trimmed from each CDR3.

J: TRBJ2-5
V: TRBV11-3
CDR3: ASSPGTSQETQY

J: TRBJ2-5
V: TRBV9
CDR3: ASSFSGLQETQY

J: TRBJ2-7
V: TRBV6-1
CDR3: ASKRGGTETYEQY

J: TRBJ1-1
V: TRBV7-9
CDR3: ASSLAGDTEAF

J: TRBJ2-7
V: TRBV30
CDR3: AWSVHRSYEQY

J: TRBJ1-2
V: TRBV9
CDR3: ASSPRQGGGYT

J: TRBJ2-3
V: TRBV11-1
CDR3: ASSSEQGSTDTQY

J: TRBJ2-1
V: TRBV5-1
CDR3: ASSLGASGRHEQF

J: TRBJ2-3
V: TRBV27
CDR3: ASSLLAGGDTQY

J: TRBJ2-1
V: TRBV25-1
CDR3: ASSMGRIGEQF

J: TRBJ1-5
V: TRBV19
CDR3: ASSTDNSWQPQH

J: TRBJ2-5
V: TRBV4-2
CDR3: ASSQGLAGLSETQY

J: TRBJ2-7
V: TRBV4-1
CDR3: ASSPTRLAGELDEQY

J: TRBJ2-7
V: TRBV27
CDR3: ASSLETGKYEQY

J: TRBJ1-2
V: TRBV5-1
CDR3: ASSDATGVLNYGYT

J: TRBJ1-1
V: TRBV30
CDR3: AWSGTYRNTEAF

J: TRBJ2-5
V: TRBV7-2
CDR3: ASSLRWEVQETQY

J: TRBJ2-1
V: TRBV29-1
CDR3: SGGTGVVEQF

J: TRBJ2-1
V: TRBV29-1
CDR3: SVGTRTRDEQF